One sample yielded the 19 T cell receptor beta chains listed below, sequenced in a study of T cell repertoires in urothelial bladder cancer. Data came from immunoSEQ multiplex PCR; TCRdb stores just in-frame clones and leaves some out. This table has roughly 6,000 clones, 60% to 80% appearing once. Sequencing input: tumor-infiltrating cells from bladder cancer. Receptors were obtained from a human donor with urothelial carcinoma.

The chain recombines TRBV10-3 with TRBJ1-1, with D unclear. The CDR3 sequence is 13 residues long. Looked up from germline, CDR1 is ENHRY and CDR2 is SYGVKD. V lost 6 bases to trimming and J lost 1 base, with 9 bases between them. The CDR3 loop reads CAISEGPNTEAFF. CDR3 coding DNA: TGTGCCATCAGCGAGGGTCCGAACACTGAAGCTTTCTTT.

CDR3 coding DNA: TGTGCCAGCAGCTTGTTTAGGGCAATTGGAGGGGATGGCTACACCTTC. Its protein product is CASSLFRAIGGDGYTF. The chain joins TRBV5-4 to TRBJ1-2, with a possible D match to TRBD1 (5 bases). The germline V gene has CDR1 SGHNT and CDR2 YYREEE (reference sequence). This CDR3 is 16 amino acids long. V lost 1 base, J lost 6 bases, and 19 bases lay in between.

CDR3 amino acids: CSVASNEKLFF. CDR3 coding DNA: TGCAGCGTTGCTAGTAATGAAAAACTGTTTTTT. V and J are TRBV29-1 and TRBJ1-4; no reliable D call. CDR3 length: 11 residues. CDR1 and CDR2 from the germline V gene are SQVTM and ANQGSEA. Trimming took off 4 bases at V and 4 bases at J, with 4 bases between the two ends.

V usage is TRBV9 and J usage is TRBJ2-1; the match to TRBD2 covers 7 bases. The ends lost 7 bases at V and 4 bases at J; junction bases unmatched: 8. Looked up from germline, CDR1 is SGDLS and CDR2 is YYNGEE. There are 14 residues in the CDR3. The CDR3 DNA follows: TGTGCCAGCTCCGCCTGGGGGGGTTACAATGAGCAGTTCTTC. This sequence encodes CASSAWGGYNEQFF.

The chain couples TRBV11-2 to TRBJ2-3; no clear D. There are 15 residues in the CDR3. Looked up from germline, CDR1 is SGHAT and CDR2 is FQNNGV. Deletions cut 5 bases from V and 4 bases from J, with 16 bases between. CDR3 sequence (DNA): TGTGCCAGCAGCCTTGGCCCGAGGTATTCAGATACGCAGTATTTT. Its protein is CASSLGPRYSDTQYF.

The chain is built from TRBV11-1 and TRBJ1-5; TRBD1 matches 8 bases. Germline CDR1 is SGHAT and CDR2 is FQDESV (reference sequence). CDR3 length equals 14 residues. The junction had 3 bases not matched to a gene; V was cut back by 4 bases and J by 4 bases. The chain's CDR3 is CASSSRGPNQPQHF. The CDR3 nucleotides read TGTGCCAGCAGCTCCAGGGGGCCTAATCAGCCCCAGCATTTT.

The V gene is TRBV5-1, the J gene TRBJ2-1; D remains ambiguous. V lost 2 bases and J lost 8, with 11 bases in between. Germline V gene lookup returns CDR1 SGHRS and CDR2 YFSETQ. There are 13 residues in the CDR3. This chain's CDR3 is CASSFAGRDEQFF. Written as DNA, the CDR3 is TGCGCCAGCAGCTTTGCCGGCCGGGATGAGCAGTTCTTC.

The CDR3 sequence: CASSAGGLNTEAFF. CDR3 nucleotide sequence: TGTGCCAGCAGTGCAGGGGGTCTAAACACTGAAGCTTTCTTT. The V and J genes are TRBV6-5 and TRBJ1-1; 7 bases fit TRBD1. The germline V gene encodes CDR1 MNHEY and CDR2 SVGAGI. The CDR3 runs to 14 residues. V trimming: 5 bases; J trimming: 2 bases; junction bases outside the gene matches: 5.

This chain uses TRBV6-1 with TRBJ1-6, with D perhaps TRBD1 (5 bases). Germline CDR1 reads MNHNS; CDR2 reads SASEGT. The CDR3 totals 16 residues. V shed 0 bases and J shed 11 bases, with 17 bases lying between them. DNA for the CDR3: TGTGCCAGCAGTGAAGCGCTTGGCAGGGTGAAGCCACCCCTCCACTTT. Its protein is CASSEALGRVKPPLHF.

V usage is TRBV9 and J usage is TRBJ2-1; D perhaps matches TRBD2 (5 bases). V lost 2 bases and J lost 2, with 8 bases in between. This CDR3 is built from 14 residues. Germline CDR1 is SGDLS and CDR2 is YYNGEE. As DNA, the CDR3 is TGTGCCAGCAGCGTCCGGGAAGCCTACAATGAGCAGTTCTTC. Encoded protein: CASSVREAYNEQFF.

The chain employs TRBV7-9 and TRBJ2-2; tentative D call: TRBD2 (5 bases). The CDR3 has 16 amino acids. Germline V lookup: CDR1 SEHNR, CDR2 FQNEAQ (reference sequence). Trimming pared 0 bases from V and 4 bases from J, leaving 12 bases between. CDR3 nucleotide sequence: TGTGCCAGCAGCTTAGCTTCCAGCGAGGGCACCGGGGAGCTGTTTTTT. Protein: CASSLASSEGTGELFF.

J is TRBJ1-5 and V is TRBV5-5; D gene uncertain. Germline CDR1 and CDR2: SGHKS and YYEKEE (reference sequence). Trimming removed 6 bases at V and 0 bases at J, with 13 bases between. This CDR3 region has 15 residues. Written as DNA, the CDR3 is TGTGCCAGCACCCAAACCGGGAATAGCAATCAGCCCCAGCATTTT. Its protein product is CASTQTGNSNQPQHF.

J is TRBJ2-7 and V is TRBV7-9; D is ambiguous. Germline-derived CDR1 and CDR2 are SEHNR and FQNEAQ (reference sequence). V dropped 5 bases and J dropped 0 bases, with 8 bases sitting between them. The CDR3 loop spans 13 amino acids. CDR3 sequence (DNA): TGTGCCAGCAGCCGACTCAGCTCCTACGAGCAGTACTTC. Translated: CASSRLSSYEQYF. Full variable domain (missing parts from reference TRBV7-9 and TRBJ2-7): DTGVSQNPRHKITKRGQNVTFRCDPISEHNRLYWYRQTLGQGPEFLTYFQNEAQLEKSRLLSDRFSAERPKGSFSTLEIQRTEQGDSAMYLCASSRLSSYEQYFGPGTRLTVT.

This chain links TRBV28 with TRBJ2-1, with D maybe TRBD2 (6 bases). The germline V gene encodes CDR1 MDHEN and CDR2 SYDVKM. This CDR3 is built from 13 residues. V was clipped by 7 bases and J by 4 bases, with 11 bases between them. The chain's CDR3 is CASTTSGYNEQFF. Written as DNA, the CDR3 is TGTGCCAGCACGACTAGTGGGTACAATGAGCAGTTCTTC.

The chain is built from TRBV4-1 and TRBJ2-3; D not resolved. Germline assignment: CDR1 MGHRA and CDR2 YSYEKL. The CDR3 contains 16 residues. V gave up 0 bases and J gave up 2 bases, with 12 bases separating them. The CDR3 here is CASSQDFTVYTDTQYF. CDR3 coding DNA: TGCGCCAGCAGCCAAGATTTCACAGTCTACACAGATACGCAGTATTTT.

The chain has TRBV11-2 and TRBJ2-1, with D perhaps given as TRBD1 or TRBD2 (5 bases each). Germline loops: CDR1 SGHAT, CDR2 FQNNGV. V was trimmed by 3 bases and J by 10 bases, leaving 13 bases between them. The CDR3 sequence is 13 residues long. As DNA, the CDR3 is TGTGCCAGCAGCTTGGGGCGGGCCCCCGAGCAGTTCTTC. Translating gives CASSLGRAPEQFF. Using reference TRBV11-2 and TRBJ2-1 for the parts outside the CDR3, the full variable domain is EAGVAQSPRYKIIEKRQSVAFWCNPISGHATLYWYQQILGQGPKLLIQFQNNGVVDDSQLPKDRFSAERLKGVDSTLKIQPAKLEDSAVYLCASSLGRAPEQFFGPGTRLTVL.

The V and J genes are TRBV7-2 and TRBJ2-7; 10 nucleotides agree with TRBD2. CDR1 and CDR2 from the germline V gene are SGHTA and FQGNSA. V shed 1 base, J shed 4 bases, and the junction held 10 bases outside the gene matches. The CDR3 is 17 residues long. The CDR3 coding sequence is TGTGCCAGCAGCTTAGTCCCCACCGGAGCGGGGGGGTACGAGCAGTACTTC. Translating gives CASSLVPTGAGGYEQYF.

V and J are TRBV2 and TRBJ2-1; 9 bases fit TRBD2. Germline CDR1 reads SNHLY; CDR2 reads FYNNEI. The length of the CDR3 is 14 residues. Trimming took 8 bases from V and 2 from J; bases not matched to a gene: 4. The CDR3 here is CASGSGGAYNEQFF. In DNA, the CDR3 is TGTGCCAGCGGTAGCGGGGGTGCCTACAATGAGCAGTTCTTC.

The chain couples TRBV4-1 to TRBJ1-3, with 7 bases that match TRBD1. The CDR3 loop spans 17 amino acids. The germline gives CDR1 MGHRA, CDR2 YSYEKL. J was trimmed by 0 bases and V by 4 bases; bases with no gene match: 9. For the CDR3, the DNA is TGCGCCAGCAGCCGACGGACAGGAATAAACTCTGGAAACACCATATATTTT. Its protein product is CASSRRTGINSGNTIYF.